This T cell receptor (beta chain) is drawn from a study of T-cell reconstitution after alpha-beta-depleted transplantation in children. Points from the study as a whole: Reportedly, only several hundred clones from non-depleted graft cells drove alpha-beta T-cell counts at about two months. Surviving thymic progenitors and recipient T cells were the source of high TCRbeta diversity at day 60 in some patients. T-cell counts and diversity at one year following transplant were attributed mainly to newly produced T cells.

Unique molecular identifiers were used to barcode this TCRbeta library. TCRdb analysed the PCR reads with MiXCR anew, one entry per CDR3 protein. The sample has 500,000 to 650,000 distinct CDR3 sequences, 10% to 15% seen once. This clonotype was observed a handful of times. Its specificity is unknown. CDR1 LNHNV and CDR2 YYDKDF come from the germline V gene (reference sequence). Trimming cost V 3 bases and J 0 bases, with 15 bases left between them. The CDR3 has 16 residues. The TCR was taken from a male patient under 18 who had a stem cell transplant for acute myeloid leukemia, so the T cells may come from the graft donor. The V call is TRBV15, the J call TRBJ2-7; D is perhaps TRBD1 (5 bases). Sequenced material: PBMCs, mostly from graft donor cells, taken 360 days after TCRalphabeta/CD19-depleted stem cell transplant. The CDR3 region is CATSRALTVYSYEQYF. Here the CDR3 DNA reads TGTGCCACCAGCAGGGCGTTGACAGTCTACTCCTACGAGCAGTACTTC.